Here is one T cell receptor (beta chain) with its context. The antigen it binds to is not known. Base qualities are missing; no much larger clone stands one base away. Trimming at the junction amounts to 2 bases on V and 11 bases on J, and the germline ends lie 15 bases apart. From its cysteine to its phenylalanine, the CDR3 spans 12 amino acids. Only the CDR3 part of the read is kept: 36 bases, read in frame from the first base. The germline V gene (reference sequence) supplies CDR1 GTSNPN and CDR2 SVGIG. This record comes from a study of blood T cell repertoires in COVID-19 (dated by TCRdb to about 2020). A note on the overall study: The collaborator samples originated in the United States, Italy and Spain and spanned the acute and convalescent phases of COVID-19. The dataset comprised deeply sampled blood TCRbeta repertoires from subjects exposed to, actively infected with, or recovered from COVID-19. The repertoires were released in a freely available public database intended as a resource for research on the immune response to SARS-CoV-2. The material from the prospective study consisted of cDNA or gDNA derived from T cells, B-cell-depleted T cells, or PBMCs. Nearly every sample came with metadata listing a de-identified subject ID, COVID-19 status, age in years and sex. Samples came from the ongoing ImmuneRACE study (first 160 participants) plus 1,254 subjects from 6 global collaborators. Where HLA class I and class II types were available, the types were taken from metadata supplied by the sample provider, not from assay-based typing.

TCRbeta CDR3 regions were amplified from genomic DNA using the immunoSEQ Assay, a bias-controlled multiplex PCR. From the authors' description of their analysis: The number of nucleated cells in each sample was estimated from the amplification of reference gene primers within the assay. To quantify the absolute abundance of each unique TCRbeta CDR3 rearrangement, sequence reads were collapsed and filtered. Productive Simpson clonality was computed per sample as the square root of Simpson's diversity index over productive rearrangements. TCRdb provides this immuneACCESS table in a form limited to in-frame rearrangements. Some clones are lacking; in checked studies, under half of them reflect an unresolved V gene, and why the rest are absent is not known. Clone size and the V and J calls come from that table; the DNA yielded D and trimming. A total of hundreds of thousands of clones appear in this sample, 85% to 90% of them only once. The leading ten clones occupy roughly 4.5% of the sample.

What the authors observed across the whole study: The quantity of clinical and demographic metadata differed by source and by participant and was supplied without curation.

Participants in the prospective study were aged about 18 to 95 years, lived in 20 to 30 United States geographic areas, and enrolled through a virtual design. To assign participants to cohorts, the prospective study relied on clinical history that participants themselves reported in a screening survey and a study questionnaire. Recovered participants in ImmuneRACE Cohort 3 were defined by two consecutive negative NP/OP PCR tests, clearance by a healthcare professional, or resolution of symptoms. In the prospective study, whole blood, serum and a nasopharyngeal or oropharyngeal swab were collected from each participant by mobile phlebotomists. Participants in the prospective study had the option to provide additional blood draws and questionnaires over a roughly 2-month period. Blood samples from the prospective study were shipped frozen or at room temperature prior to DNA extraction.

The sequence was collected from a man aged 25 to 45 who had recovered from COVID-19. Sequencing was done on a sample of PBMCs or T cells enriched from blood (not recorded which). The chain links TRBV30 with TRBJ1-1; a weak D assignment points to TRBD1 (5 bases agree). The sequenced DNA is TGTGCCTGGAGTTGGCCGGGGGGGGTGGCTTTCTTT. Its coded protein is CAWSWPGGVAFF.